This T cell receptor (beta chain) was sequenced in a study of T cell repertoires in cytomegalovirus infection. Study background: TCR beta signatures that were public indicated CMV infection and matching HLA type. Study-level points and caveats: The ex vivo response showed dominance by HLA-C-restricted CMV-specific TCR beta clonotypes.

TCRdb passed the reads through MiXCR, listing each CDR3 protein once. The table shows roughly 600,000 distinct CDR3 sequences, with more than 20% occurring only once. CDR1 SQVTM and CDR2 ANQGSEA come from the germline V gene. Trimming removed 3 bases at V and 10 bases at J, with 10 bases between. This CDR3 region has 11 residues. This clonotype was observed a handful of times. What it binds is not known. Sample: CD8+ T cells from PBMCs. This sequence joins TRBV29-1 and TRBJ2-1; D is perhaps TRBD2 (5 bases). The sequence was obtained from a human donor in good health (CMV status not recorded). Some clones in this sample may be carry-over from other donors' samples. CDR3 residues: CSVESDWEQFF. CDR3 bases: TGCAGCGTTGAGTCGGACTGGGAGCAGTTCTTC.